This T cell receptor beta chain comes out of a study of neurological immune-mediated disorders (dated by TCRdb to the late 2010s). The study in broad terms: Peripheral blood TCR-beta repertoires from patients with HTLV-I-associated myelopathy (HAM/TSP), patients with multiple sclerosis, and healthy controls were compared in the study using UMI-based sequencing. The 90 to 120 TCR-beta libraries covered PBMC samples along with longitudinal samples, technical triplicates, and paired sorted CD4+ and CD8+ T-cell subsets. Longitudinal HAM/TSP and healthy donors were sampled at 3 time-points each (3-40 month intervals). The cohort comprised some 71 subjects: approximately 15 HAM/TSP patients, 34 multiple sclerosis patients and 20 or so healthy controls. What the study reported, not specific to this receptor: Across subjects, expanded clones never shared an identical CDR3 amino acid sequence, which suggests that the TCR-beta repertoires in every group were private. TCR clonal expansion was highest in HAM/TSP patients and lowest in MS patients, with MS patients falling below even healthy controls.

Relative to its sample, this clonotype is medium-sized (0.01 to 0.1%). The target of this receptor is not known. Qualities for individual bases were not recorded, and no much larger clone is one base off. Trimming takes 2 bases from V and 0 bases from J, and the germline ends sit 10 bases apart. The CDR3 runs 14 amino acids, cysteine and phenylalanine included. Only the CDR3 region is kept as DNA, spanning 42 bases read in frame from base 1. CDR1 DFQATT and CDR2 SNEGSKA are derived from the germline V gene (reference sequence). In the paper's terms, the time point label means: longitudinal time-point 1 (baseline). Libraries from unsorted PBMCs were made from 2 million PBMCs kept in RNAlater at -80 degrees C until RNA extraction. PBMCs were separated from peripheral blood using Ficoll-Hypaque density gradient centrifugation and then cryopreserved in liquid nitrogen. cDNA was synthesized by template-switch 5'RACE using a primer with a 10-nucleotide random unique molecular identifier that tagged each TCR transcript. Every sequencing run yielded over 180 million TCR-beta sequences covering 15-18 subjects. The RNeasy kit was used for extraction of total RNA. The KAPA Real-time Library Amplification kit was used to amplify TCR-beta VDJ regions with primers for the TCR constant region and the 5'RACE anchor. A first PCR added sample indexes and Illumina adaptors, after which a second PCR increased the library yield. After Ampure bead purification, the TCR product of roughly 650 bp was size-selected on a 2% E-gel SizeSelection system. Before pooling, library quality was checked on a Bioanalyzer, concentration was measured with Qubit, and libraries were quantified with the Kapa Library Quantification kit. Libraries were sequenced paired-end 2 x 150 bp on an Illumina HiSeq 2500. To increase sequence diversity, about 25-30% phiX was spiked into each library pool. The authors processed their data as follows. The quality-filtered reads were processed with the UMI-based MiGEC pipeline, whose error correction step removed more than 90% of the raw TCR sequences. VDJ genes were aligned to IMGT germline references, and clonotypes were defined by unique CDR3 amino acid sequence plus V-J genes. Clonal expansion, Shannon diversity and CDR3 relatedness (CalcPairwiseDistances, ClusterSamples) were evaluated with VDJtools, and phylogenetic trees were built with CLCbio workbench. Clones with at least 8 unique UMIs were defined as expanded, with this threshold being based on coefficient-of-variation modelling across technical triplicates. The public reads were reanalyzed by TCRdb: fastp trimming at Q25, MiXCR alignment, in-frame beta chains only. For every CDR3 protein sequence, its rows merge into one entry that carries the most common genes and DNA. These V and J calls rely on TCRdb rather than the paper's analysis. The sample table contains tens of thousands of distinct CDR3 sequences; only one count was recorded for about 13% of them. Jointly, the top ten make up 4.6% of the sample.

This sequence was found in a female donor with HTLV-1-associated myelopathy (HAM/TSP). Recombination joined TRBV20-1 with TRBJ2-5; no D gene can be assigned with confidence. Specimen: PBMCs. The DNA is TGCAGTGCTAGACCCGCCCTGTACCAAGAGACCCAGTACTTC. This encodes CSARPALYQETQYF.